The 26 T cell receptor beta chains below all came from one sample that was sequenced in a study of T cell changes during pregnancy in multiple sclerosis. Measured with immunoSEQ multiplex PCR; TCRdb has only the in-frame clones, and not every one. Among about 94,000 clones listed, around 94% were seen once. The material sequenced was peripheral blood, taken in the third trimester of pregnancy. The source of these receptors is a female donor with multiple sclerosis, enrolled in a pregnancy study.

This chain links TRBV7-6 with TRBJ2-7; 10 positions match TRBD1. CDR3 length: 16 residues. Germline V CDR1 and CDR2: SGHVS, FNYEAQ. Trimming took 1 base from V and 5 from J; bases not matched to a gene: 8. The CDR3 nucleotides are TGTGCCAGCAGCTTAGAGCACTGGACAGGGGGGAACGAGCAGTACTTC. Its translation is CASSLEHWTGGNEQYF.

The CDR3 spells CASSWTSYEQYF. For the CDR3, the DNA is TGTGCCAGCAGCTGGACTAGCTACGAGCAGTACTTC. The rearrangement joins TRBV13 to TRBJ2-7; 7 positions match TRBD2. The CDR3 contains 12 residues. In germline, CDR1 is PRHDT, CDR2 FYEKMQ (reference sequence). With V trimmed by 4 bases and J by 3 bases, 0 bases remained unmatched.

This clone was counted once. The chain has TRBV7-2 and TRBJ1-5; D gene ambiguous. V was shortened by 1 base and J by 3 bases, with 10 bases between the two germline ends. The germline CDR1 and CDR2 sequences are SGHTA and FQGNSA. This CDR3 contains 15 residues. CDR3 region: CASSLVGPLNQPQHF. The DNA of the CDR3 is TGTGCCAGCAGCTTAGTTGGCCCCCTCAATCAGCCCCAGCATTTT.

The chain recombines TRBV7-9 with TRBJ1-5, with no clear D. V lost 1 base to trimming and J lost 0 bases, with 10 bases between them. This CDR3 has 16 amino acids. Germline CDR1 and CDR2: SEHNR and FQNEAQ (reference sequence). DNA for the CDR3: TGTGCCAGCAGCTTAGGTACAGATCTTAGCAATCAGCCCCAGCATTTT. This translates into CASSLGTDLSNQPQHF.

This rearrangement joins TRBV19 to TRBJ1-5; D is unresolved. The germline V gene has CDR1 LNHDA and CDR2 SQIVND (reference sequence). Trimming stripped 7 bases from V and 0 bases from J, with 7 bases between. The CDR3 runs to 13 residues. The CDR3, as DNA: TGTGCCAGTACACCCTATAGCAATCAGCCCCAGCATTTT. Its protein is CASTPYSNQPQHF. The full variable domain, rest sourced from reference TRBV19 and TRBJ1-5, is DGGITQSPKYLFRKEGQNVTLSCEQNLNHDAMYWYRQDPGQGLRLIYYSQIVNDFQKGDIAEGYSVSREKKESFPLTVTSAQKNPTAFYLCASTPYSNQPQHFGDGTRLSIL.

The chain combines TRBV5-4 with TRBJ2-3, with D possibly being TRBD1 (6 bases). The V gene's germline CDR1 is SGHNT and CDR2 YYREEE (reference sequence). The CDR3 covers 16 residues. The V end was cut by 4 bases, the J end by 2 bases, with 17 bases between. The CDR3 DNA sequence: TGTGCCAGCAGCCCAGGACAGCCTACGAACACAGATACGCAGTATTTT. Protein sequence: CASSPGQPTNTDTQYF.

This chain connects TRBV21-1 to TRBJ1-4; the table's D call, TRBD1, was not checked against the DNA. TRBV21-1 is shown as a pseudogene. The CDR3 has 14 residues. The CDR3 DNA reads as TGTGCCAGCAGAGCCAAAGGGGAAGGTGAAAAACTGTTTTTT. Its protein product is CASRAKGEGEKLFF.

The J gene is TRBJ2-5, the V gene TRBV28, with a tentative D call TRBD2 (6 bases). Germline values: CDR1 MDHEN, CDR2 SYDVKM. Trimming removed 0 bases from V and 4 bases from J, with 6 bases in between. The CDR3 loop spans 13 amino acids. CDR3 in amino acids: CASSLWRGETQYF. CDR3 DNA sequence: TGTGCCAGCAGTTTATGGCGGGGAGAGACCCAGTACTTC.

The chain has TRBV5-3 and TRBJ2-7, with 8 bases fitting TRBD1. TRBV5-3 is filed as an ORF, its function uncertain. V was clipped by 4 bases and J by 1 base; unmatched bases: 7. The CDR3 is made up of 15 amino acids. In DNA, the CDR3 is TGTGCCAGAAGCCCACGGACAGGGTCGTCCTACGAGCAGTACTTC. This codes for CARSPRTGSSYEQYF.

The genes are TRBV5-1 and TRBJ2-3; 10 bases line up with TRBD1. The CDR3 consists of 16 residues. Germline-derived CDR1 and CDR2 are SGHRS and YFSETQ. J lost 4 bases, V lost 0 bases, and 5 bases had no gene match. This chain's CDR3 is CASSLVTGQGADTQYF. In nucleotides, the CDR3 is TGCGCCAGCAGCTTGGTTACAGGACAGGGGGCAGATACGCAGTATTTT.

J is TRBJ2-1 and V is TRBV5-6; TRBD2 might be the D (6 bases). Trimming took off 2 bases at V and 0 bases at J, with 18 bases between the two ends. The CDR3 spans 18 residues. Germline-derived CDR1 and CDR2 are SGHDT and YYEEEE. As DNA, the CDR3 is TGTGCCAGCAGCTTTTGGGGACTCCGACCCACCTCCTACAATGAGCAGTTCTTC. Its translation is CASSFWGLRPTSYNEQFF.

The chain is built from TRBV4-3 and TRBJ2-7; the D gene is possibly TRBD1 (5 bases). With 1 base removed from V and 6 bases from J, the gap between germline ends came to 10 bases. Germline V gene data show CDR1 as LGHNA and CDR2 as YSLEER. This CDR3 has 13 amino acids. CDR3 nucleotides: TGCGCCAGCAGCCAAGGGTTAAGGGGCGAGCAGTACTTC. This encodes CASSQGLRGEQYF.

V gene TRBV9 combines with J gene TRBJ2-1, with 8 bases lining up with TRBD2. J was trimmed by 7 bases and V by 0 bases; bases with no gene match: 9. This CDR3 is 16 amino acids long. Germline CDR1 SGDLS, CDR2 YYNGEE. The CDR3 is CASSVDPAGVLNEQFF. CDR3 bases: TGTGCCAGCAGCGTAGACCCAGCGGGAGTATTAAATGAGCAGTTCTTC.

The chain couples TRBV7-2 to TRBJ1-1; TRBD1 might be the D (5 bases). The V gene's germline CDR1 is SGHTA and CDR2 FQGNSA. This CDR3 is built from 15 residues. V dropped 5 bases and J dropped 0 bases, with 13 bases sitting between them. CDR3 residues: CASSLGTYMNTEAFF. In DNA, the CDR3 is TGTGCCAGCAGCCTCGGGACTTACATGAACACTGAAGCTTTCTTT.

This chain connects TRBV9 to TRBJ2-1, with D possibly being TRBD1 (7 bases). Germline CDR1 and CDR2: SGDLS and YYNGEE. V lost 1 base and J 0 bases, leaving 14 bases between the germline ends. The CDR3 extends over 17 amino acids. Here the CDR3 DNA reads TGTGCCAGCAGCGTATTAGGCAGGGGGGTCTCCTACAATGAGCAGTTCTTC. It translates to CASSVLGRGVSYNEQFF.

The CDR3 region is CSAGTSGSGGEQYF. CDR3 sequence (DNA): TGCAGCGCAGGGACTAGCGGGAGCGGAGGCGAGCAGTACTTC. The chain carries TRBV29-1 and TRBJ2-7; 14 bases are a match to TRBD2. CDR3 length: 14 residues. Germline V lookup: CDR1 SQVTM, CDR2 ANQGSEA. V lost 7 bases, J lost 6 bases, and 8 bases stayed unmatched.

The rearrangement links TRBV7-6 to TRBJ2-7; 9 bases match TRBD1. V shed 3 bases and J 4 bases; nucleotides not matched to a gene: 1. The germline V gene has CDR1 SGHVS and CDR2 FNYEAQ. The CDR3 length is 13 residues. The CDR3 DNA follows: TGTGCCAGCAGCTTTGACAGGGGGTACGAGCAGTACTTC. Its protein product is CASSFDRGYEQYF.

The V and J genes are TRBV9 and TRBJ2-5; TRBD1 aligns across 12 bases. This CDR3 has 15 amino acids. Germline V lookup: CDR1 SGDLS, CDR2 YYNGEE. V dropped 3 bases and J dropped 5; count of bases not matched to a gene: 5. This CDR3 reads CASSAGQGAWETQYF. CDR3 in DNA: TGTGCCAGCAGCGCGGGACAGGGGGCGTGGGAGACCCAGTACTTC.

V usage is TRBV5-1 and J usage is TRBJ2-7, with 8 positions matching TRBD2. Germline V lookup: CDR1 SGHRS, CDR2 YFSETQ. V lost 4 bases, J lost 6 bases, and 15 bases stayed unmatched. This CDR3 has 16 amino acids. The CDR3 region is CASSRPGSGSLREQYF. The CDR3 nucleotides read TGCGCCAGCAGCAGACCTGGGAGCGGGAGTTTACGCGAGCAGTACTTC.

The rearrangement links TRBV28 to TRBJ1-4, with D uncertain. Per germline, CDR1 MDHEN and CDR2 SYDVKM. The ends were cut back, 2 bases at V and 5 bases at J, with 12 bases in the middle. The CDR3 runs to 15 residues. In nucleotides, the CDR3 is TGTGCCAGCAGTTTAGCTACCAGGCCCAATGAAAAACTGTTTTTT. It is translated as CASSLATRPNEKLFF.

The rearrangement joins TRBV29-1 to TRBJ1-2; the D is unclear. Germline CDR1 and CDR2: SQVTM and ANQGSEA. Trimming removed 4 bases at V and 10 bases at J, with 19 bases between. The CDR3 length is 13 residues. The CDR3, as DNA: TGCAGCGTTGCCGAGGCCACCCCTATAGTCTACACCTTC. This gives the protein CSVAEATPIVYTF.

The chain is built from TRBV11-2 and TRBJ1-1; D is uncertain. Germline V gene data show CDR1 as SGHAT and CDR2 as FQNNGV. Trimming took off 2 bases at V and 3 bases at J, with 13 bases between the two ends. This CDR3 comprises 15 residues. The CDR3 region has the DNA TGTGCCAGCAGCTTAACAGTCCTTACGGACACTGAAGCTTTCTTT. Protein: CASSLTVLTDTEAFF. Based on the CDR3 plus reference TRBV11-2 and TRBJ1-1, the full variable domain is EAGVAQSPRYKIIEKRQSVAFWCNPISGHATLYWYQQILGQGPKLLIQFQNNGVVDDSQLPKDRFSAERLKGVDSTLKIQPAKLEDSAVYLCASSLTVLTDTEAFFGQGTRLTVV.

The chain joins TRBV30 to TRBJ1-2, with a possible D match to TRBD1 (5 bases). Trimming took 5 bases from V and 5 from J, leaving 15 bases between them. In germline, CDR1 is GTSNPN, CDR2 SVGIG (reference sequence). This CDR3 comprises 13 residues. CDR3 sequence: CAWVGDRGYGYTF. Written as DNA, the CDR3 is TGTGCCTGGGTAGGGGACCGGGGGTATGGCTACACCTTC.

The CDR3: CASTPEGRATEAFF. CDR3 nucleotides: TGTGCCAGTACCCCCGAGGGGAGGGCCACTGAAGCTTTCTTT. The chain has TRBV19 and TRBJ1-1; tentatively, D is TRBD1 (5 bases). Germline V gene sequence: CDR1 LNHDA, CDR2 SQIVND (reference sequence). V lost 7 bases, J lost 4 bases, and 16 bases lay in between. The CDR3 has 14 residues. Supplemented by reference TRBV19 and TRBJ1-1, the full variable domain reads DGGITQSPKYLFRKEGQNVTLSCEQNLNHDAMYWYRQDPGQGLRLIYYSQIVNDFQKGDIAEGYSVSREKKESFPLTVTSAQKNPTAFYLCASTPEGRATEAFFGQGTRLTVV.

The CDR3 loop is CASQIGLAGSAYNEQFF. For the CDR3, the DNA is TGTGCCAGCCAAATAGGACTAGCGGGATCGGCCTACAATGAGCAGTTCTTC. This chain joins TRBV4-2 and TRBJ2-1, with 12 bases aligning to TRBD2. The germline V gene has CDR1 LGHNA and CDR2 YNFKEQ. With V trimmed by 8 bases and J by 2 bases, 10 bases remained unmatched. The CDR3 has 17 residues.

The genes are TRBV12-1 and TRBJ2-7; whether TRBD2, the table's D call, matches the DNA was not checked. TRBV12-1 is listed as a pseudogene. The CDR3 is made up of 11 amino acids. CDR3 in amino acids: CASSFDGEQYF. The CDR3 nucleotides are TGTGCCAGCAGCTTTGACGGCGAGCAGTACTTC.